The 5 T cell receptor beta chains below were found in one sample sequenced in a study of T-cell reconstitution after alpha-beta-depleted transplantation in children. Unique molecular identifiers were used in preparing the TCRbeta library. TCRdb called the PCR reads again in MiXCR, with one record for every CDR3 protein. The sample shows over 150,000 distinct CDR3 sequences, 11% of them seen only once. Sequences were derived from PBMCs, sampled before TCRalphabeta/CD19-depleted stem cell transplant. These TCRs come from a boy between 2 and 10 years old with acute myeloid leukemia, due to receive a stem cell transplant.

Many counts were recorded for this clonotype. The chain couples TRBV7-9 to TRBJ2-4; D is perhaps TRBD1 (6 bases). Germline assignment: CDR1 SEHNR and CDR2 FQNEAQ (reference sequence). Trimming cost V 1 base and J 7 bases, with 11 bases left between them. The CDR3 contains 14 residues. CDR3: CASSLEDSGNIQYF. As DNA, the CDR3 is TGTGCCAGCAGCTTAGAGGACAGTGGGAACATTCAGTACTTC. The entire variable domain, with the rest obtained from reference TRBV7-9 and TRBJ2-4, is as follows: DTGVSQNPRHKITKRGQNVTFRCDPISEHNRLYWYRQTLGQGPEFLTYFQNEAQLEKSRLLSDRFSAERPKGSFSTLEIQRTEQGDSAMYLCASSLEDSGNIQYFGAGTRLSVL.

This clonotype is a singleton in its sample. This may come from a read error, since a much larger clone is one base off. The chain is built from TRBV27 and TRBJ1-2; a weak D match, TRBD1 (6 bases). This CDR3 is built from 15 residues. Germline CDR1 is MNHEY and CDR2 is SMNVEV (reference sequence). The CDR3 sequence is CASSLSPSRRGGYNF. The CDR3 nucleotides read TGTGCCAGCAGTTTATCTCCGTCACGCCGGGGGGGCTACAACTTC.

This clonotype was found many times. The V and J genes are TRBV2 and TRBJ2-3, with 7 bases lining up with TRBD2. Germline V gene data show CDR1 as SNHLY and CDR2 as FYNNEI. There are 16 residues in the CDR3. V trimming: 6 bases; J trimming: 0 bases; junction bases outside the gene matches: 9. The CDR3 DNA sequence: TGTGCCAGCAGACCGGGACTACCCCATAGCACAGATACGCAGTATTTT. It encodes CASRPGLPHSTDTQYF.

This clonotype was recorded many times. The chain is built from TRBV5-1 and TRBJ2-5; TRBD2 matches 8 bases. Losses at the gene ends were 0 bases for V and 1 base for J; bases not matched to a gene: 2. The length of the CDR3 is 15 residues. Germline-derived CDR1 and CDR2 are SGHRS and YFSETQ. The CDR3, as DNA: TGCGCCAGCAGCTTGGCCGCGGGGGGCCAAGAGACCCAGTACTTC. Translating gives CASSLAAGGQETQYF.

This clonotype appeared many times. This sequence joins TRBV7-2 and TRBJ1-5, with D unclear. The CDR3 is 18 residues long. The ends were cut back, 0 bases at V and 1 base at J, with 16 bases in the middle. The germline gives CDR1 SGHTA, CDR2 FQGNSA. The CDR3 coding sequence is TGTGCCAGCAGCTTAGCACCCCGGACTGATGGGAGCAATCAGCCCCAGCATTTT. This sequence encodes CASSLAPRTDGSNQPQHF.